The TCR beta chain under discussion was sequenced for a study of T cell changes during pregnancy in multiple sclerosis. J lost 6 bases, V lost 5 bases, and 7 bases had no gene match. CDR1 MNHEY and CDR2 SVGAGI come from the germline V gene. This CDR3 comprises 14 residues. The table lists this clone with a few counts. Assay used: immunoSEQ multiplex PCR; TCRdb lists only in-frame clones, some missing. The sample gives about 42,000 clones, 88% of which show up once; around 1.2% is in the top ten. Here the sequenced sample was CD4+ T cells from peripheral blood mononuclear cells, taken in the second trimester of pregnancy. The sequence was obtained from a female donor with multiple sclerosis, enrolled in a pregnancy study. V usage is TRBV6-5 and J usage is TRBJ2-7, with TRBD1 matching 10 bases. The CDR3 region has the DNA TGTGCCAGCAGTCGATGGACAGGGGGTTTCGAGCAGTACTTC. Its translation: CASSRWTGGFEQYF.